This T cell receptor beta chain was documented in a study of OX40 agonist ivuxolimab in advanced cancers. Study summary: Enrollees could have had prior anti-PD-1, anti-PD-L1 or anti-CTLA-4 therapy, which about 40% had received. Three individuals attained partial responses, comprising one hepatocellular carcinoma case and two cutaneous melanoma cases. Whole-study findings and limits: There was clonal expansion of CD4+ and CD8+ blood T cells by week 6 at 0.1 to 3.0 mg/kg. Researchers report that CD8+ T cells had, on average, more expanded clones than CD4+.

This clone showed up just once. Its target is unknown. The data were produced by immunoSEQ multiplex PCR, yet TCRdb's version contains in-frame clones alone and is incomplete. This sample has roughly 71,000 clones, with roughly 90% found just once. J lost 8 bases, V lost 0 bases, and 4 bases had no gene match. CDR1 and CDR2 from the germline V gene are SGHRS and YFSETQ. This CDR3 is 14 amino acids long. The starting material was CD4+ or CD8+ T cells sorted from blood, obtained in a trial of the OX40 agonist ivuxolimab. The origin of this receptor is an adult with an advanced solid tumor such as melanoma, head and neck, liver or kidney cancer. The chain joins TRBV5-1 to TRBJ2-1, with TRBD1 matching over 8 bases. CDR3 sequence reads: CASSLASRGHEQFF. For the CDR3, the DNA is TGCGCCAGCAGCTTGGCCAGCAGGGGGCATGAGCAGTTCTTC.